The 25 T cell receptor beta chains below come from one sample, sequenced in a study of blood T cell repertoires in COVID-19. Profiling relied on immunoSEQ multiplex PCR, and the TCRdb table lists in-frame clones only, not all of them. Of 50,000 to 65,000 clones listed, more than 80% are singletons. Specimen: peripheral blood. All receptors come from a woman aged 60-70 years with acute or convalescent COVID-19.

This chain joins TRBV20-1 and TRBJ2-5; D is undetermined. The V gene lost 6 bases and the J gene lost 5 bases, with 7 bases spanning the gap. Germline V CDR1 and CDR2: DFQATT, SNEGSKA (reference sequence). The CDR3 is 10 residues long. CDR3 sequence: CSAARETQYF. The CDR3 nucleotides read TGCAGTGCCGCCCGGGAGACCCAGTACTTC.

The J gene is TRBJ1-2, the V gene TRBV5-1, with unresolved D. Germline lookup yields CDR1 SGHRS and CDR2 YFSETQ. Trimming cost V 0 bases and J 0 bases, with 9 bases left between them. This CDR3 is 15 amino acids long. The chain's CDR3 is CASSLASGSNYGYTF. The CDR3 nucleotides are TGCGCCAGCAGCTTGGCCTCCGGGTCTAACTATGGCTACACCTTC. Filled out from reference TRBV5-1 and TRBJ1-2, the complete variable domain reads KAGVTQTPRYLIKTRGQQVTLSCSPISGHRSVSWYQQTPGQGLQFLFEYFSETQRNKGNFPGRFSGRQFSNSRSEMNVSTLELGDSALYLCASSLASGSNYGYTFGSGTRLTVV.

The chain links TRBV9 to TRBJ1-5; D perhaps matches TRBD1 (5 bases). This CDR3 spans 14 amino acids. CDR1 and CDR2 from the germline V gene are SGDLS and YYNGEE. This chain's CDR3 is CASGAGTGNQPQHF. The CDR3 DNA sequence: TGTGCAAGCGGGGCGGGAACCGGCAATCAGCCCCAGCATTTT.

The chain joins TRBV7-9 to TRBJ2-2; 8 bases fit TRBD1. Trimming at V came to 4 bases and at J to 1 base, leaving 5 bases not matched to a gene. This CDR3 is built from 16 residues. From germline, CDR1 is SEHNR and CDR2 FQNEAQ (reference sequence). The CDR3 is CASSSYRGMNTGELFF. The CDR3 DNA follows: TGTGCCAGCAGCTCATACAGGGGGATGAACACCGGGGAGCTGTTTTTT. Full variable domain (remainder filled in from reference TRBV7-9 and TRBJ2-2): DTGVSQNPRHKITKRGQNVTFRCDPISEHNRLYWYRQTLGQGPEFLTYFQNEAQLEKSRLLSDRFSAERPKGSFSTLEIQRTEQGDSAMYLCASSSYRGMNTGELFFGEGSRLTVL.

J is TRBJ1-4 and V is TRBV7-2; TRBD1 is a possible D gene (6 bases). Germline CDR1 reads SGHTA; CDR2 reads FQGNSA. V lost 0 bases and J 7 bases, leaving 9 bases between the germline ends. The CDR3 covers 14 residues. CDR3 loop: CASSLAGAGEKLFF. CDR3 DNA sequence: TGTGCCAGCAGCTTAGCGGGGGCGGGTGAAAAACTGTTTTTT.

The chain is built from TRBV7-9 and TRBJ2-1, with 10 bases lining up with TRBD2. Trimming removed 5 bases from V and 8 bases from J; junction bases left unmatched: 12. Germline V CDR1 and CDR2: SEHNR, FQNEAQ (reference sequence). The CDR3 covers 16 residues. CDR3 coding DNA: TGTGCCAGCAGCCCGCAAACAGCGGGAGGGAGGTATGAGCAGTTCTTC. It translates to CASSPQTAGGRYEQFF.

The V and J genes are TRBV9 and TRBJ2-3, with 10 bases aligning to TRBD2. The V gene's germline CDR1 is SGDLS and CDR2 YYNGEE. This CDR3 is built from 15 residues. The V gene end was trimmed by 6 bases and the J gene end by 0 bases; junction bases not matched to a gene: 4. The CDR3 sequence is CASNRLAGSTDTQYF. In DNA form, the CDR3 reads TGTGCCAGCAACCGACTAGCGGGTAGCACAGATACGCAGTATTTT.

In DNA, the CDR3 is TGTGCCAGTAGTGCGACGCGGCACGAGCAGTTCTTC. As protein: CASSATRHEQFF. The chain carries TRBV19 and TRBJ2-1; D is unresolved. V was clipped by 5 bases and J by 10 bases, with 12 bases between them. From germline, CDR1 is LNHDA and CDR2 SQIVND (reference sequence). The CDR3 is 12 residues long.

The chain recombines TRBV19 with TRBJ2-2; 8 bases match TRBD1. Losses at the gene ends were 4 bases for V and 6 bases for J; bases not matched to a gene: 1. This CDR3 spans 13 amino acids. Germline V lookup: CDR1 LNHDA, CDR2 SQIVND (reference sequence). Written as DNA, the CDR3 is TGTGCCAGTAGTACGGACAGGGCCGGGGAGCTGTTTTTT. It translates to CASSTDRAGELFF.

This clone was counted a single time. The CDR3, as DNA: TGTGCCAGCAGTTACAAGGGACAGGGCTATGGCTACACCTTC. It encodes CASSYKGQGYGYTF. The V gene is TRBV6-5, the J gene TRBJ1-2; 9 bases fit TRBD1. Germline V lookup: CDR1 MNHEY, CDR2 SVGAGI. V lost 2 bases to trimming and J lost 4 bases; unmatched junction nucleotides: 2. The CDR3 spans 14 residues.

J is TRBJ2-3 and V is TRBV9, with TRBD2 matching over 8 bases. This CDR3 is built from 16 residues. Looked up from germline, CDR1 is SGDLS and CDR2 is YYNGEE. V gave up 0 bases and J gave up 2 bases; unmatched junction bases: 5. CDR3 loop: CASSVGTSGFTDTQYF. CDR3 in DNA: TGTGCCAGCAGCGTAGGTACTAGCGGATTCACAGATACGCAGTATTTT.

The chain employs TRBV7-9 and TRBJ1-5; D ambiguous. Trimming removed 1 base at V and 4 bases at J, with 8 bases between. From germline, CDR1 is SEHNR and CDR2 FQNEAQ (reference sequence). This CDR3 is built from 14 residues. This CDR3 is CASSLGTANQPQHF. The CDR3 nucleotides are TGTGCCAGCAGCTTAGGCACAGCAAATCAGCCCCAGCATTTT.

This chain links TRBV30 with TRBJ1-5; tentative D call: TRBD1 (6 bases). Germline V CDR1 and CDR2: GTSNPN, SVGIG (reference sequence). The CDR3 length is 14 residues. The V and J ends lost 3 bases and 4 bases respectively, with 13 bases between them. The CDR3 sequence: CAWRGPGANQPQHF. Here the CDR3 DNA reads TGTGCCTGGAGAGGCCCAGGGGCGAATCAGCCCCAGCATTTT.

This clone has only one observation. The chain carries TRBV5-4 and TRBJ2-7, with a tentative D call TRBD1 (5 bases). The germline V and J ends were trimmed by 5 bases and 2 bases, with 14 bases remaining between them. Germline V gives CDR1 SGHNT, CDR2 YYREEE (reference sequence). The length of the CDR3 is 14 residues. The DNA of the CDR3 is TGTGCCAGCAGTCACACTGACAGAACCTACGAGCAGTACTTC. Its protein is CASSHTDRTYEQYF.

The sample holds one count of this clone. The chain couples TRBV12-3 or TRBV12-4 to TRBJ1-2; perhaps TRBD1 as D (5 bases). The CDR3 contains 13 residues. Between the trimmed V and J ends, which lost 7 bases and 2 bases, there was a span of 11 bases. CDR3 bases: TGTGCCAGCACCCGGGGGGGGAACTATGGCTACACCTTC. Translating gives CASTRGGNYGYTF.

In nucleotides, the CDR3 is TGTGCCAGCAGCTTAGGTAGTGCGGTCGGGGAGCTGTTTTTT. Protein product: CASSLGSAVGELFF. J is TRBJ2-2 and V is TRBV11-2; D unresolved. Trimming removed 1 base at V and 7 bases at J, with 10 bases between. The germline V gene encodes CDR1 SGHAT and CDR2 FQNNGV. This CDR3 is built from 14 residues.

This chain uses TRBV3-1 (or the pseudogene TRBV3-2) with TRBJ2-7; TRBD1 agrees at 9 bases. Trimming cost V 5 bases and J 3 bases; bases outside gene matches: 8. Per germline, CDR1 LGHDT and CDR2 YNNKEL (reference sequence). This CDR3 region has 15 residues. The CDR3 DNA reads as TGTGCCAGCAGCTACCCGGGACAGGGCATCTACGAGCAGTACTTC. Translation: CASSYPGQGIYEQYF.

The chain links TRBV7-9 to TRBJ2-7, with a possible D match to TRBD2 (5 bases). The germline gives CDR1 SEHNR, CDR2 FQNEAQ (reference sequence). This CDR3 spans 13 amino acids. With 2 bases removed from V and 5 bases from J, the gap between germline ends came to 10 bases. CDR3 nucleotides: TGTGCCAGCAGCTTACGAGGGTGGGACGAGCAGTACTTC. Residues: CASSLRGWDEQYF. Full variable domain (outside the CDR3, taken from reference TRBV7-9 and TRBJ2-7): DTGVSQNPRHKITKRGQNVTFRCDPISEHNRLYWYRQTLGQGPEFLTYFQNEAQLEKSRLLSDRFSAERPKGSFSTLEIQRTEQGDSAMYLCASSLRGWDEQYFGPGTRLTVT.

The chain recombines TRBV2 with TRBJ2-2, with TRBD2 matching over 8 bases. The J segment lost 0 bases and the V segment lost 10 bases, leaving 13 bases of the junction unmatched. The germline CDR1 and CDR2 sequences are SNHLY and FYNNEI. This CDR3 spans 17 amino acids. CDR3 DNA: TGTGCCACCCTTAAGACTAGCGTGGGGGCGAACACCGGGGAGCTGTTTTTT. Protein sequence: CATLKTSVGANTGELFF.

The CDR3, as DNA: TGTGCCAGCAGCCAAGTCGCTAGGCCTAGCGAGCAGTACTTC. Its protein product is CASSQVARPSEQYF. This rearrangement joins TRBV3-1 (or the pseudogene TRBV3-2) to TRBJ2-7; D remains ambiguous. The CDR3 has 14 amino acids. Trimming left V 1 base short and J 6 bases short, with 13 bases between. CDR1 LGHDT and CDR2 YNNKEL come from the germline V gene (reference sequence).

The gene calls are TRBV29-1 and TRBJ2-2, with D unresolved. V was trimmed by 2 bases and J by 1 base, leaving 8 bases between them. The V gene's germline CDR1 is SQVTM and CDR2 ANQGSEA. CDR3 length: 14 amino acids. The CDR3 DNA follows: TGCAGCGTTGAATCGCCGCGGAACACCGGGGAGCTGTTTTTT. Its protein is CSVESPRNTGELFF.

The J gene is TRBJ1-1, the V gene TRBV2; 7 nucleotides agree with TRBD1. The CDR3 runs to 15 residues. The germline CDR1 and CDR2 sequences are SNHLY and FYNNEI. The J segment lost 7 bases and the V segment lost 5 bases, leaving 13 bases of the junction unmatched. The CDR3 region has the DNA TGTGCCAGCAGTATAGGGACAGCGAGGGGGATTGAAGCTTTCTTT. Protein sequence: CASSIGTARGIEAFF.

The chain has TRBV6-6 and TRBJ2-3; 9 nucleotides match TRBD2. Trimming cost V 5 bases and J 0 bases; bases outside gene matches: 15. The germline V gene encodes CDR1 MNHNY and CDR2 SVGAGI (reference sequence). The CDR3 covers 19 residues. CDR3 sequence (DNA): TGTGCCAGCAGTCACAAATTGACGGGACTAGCCTCAAGCACAGATACGCAGTATTTT. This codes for CASSHKLTGLASSTDTQYF.

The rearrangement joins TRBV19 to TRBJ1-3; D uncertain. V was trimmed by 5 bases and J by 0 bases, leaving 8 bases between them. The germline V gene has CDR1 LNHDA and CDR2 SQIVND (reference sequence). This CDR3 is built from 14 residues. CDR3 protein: CASSRRDSGNTIYF. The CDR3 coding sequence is TGTGCCAGTAGTCGGCGGGACTCTGGAAACACCATATATTTT.

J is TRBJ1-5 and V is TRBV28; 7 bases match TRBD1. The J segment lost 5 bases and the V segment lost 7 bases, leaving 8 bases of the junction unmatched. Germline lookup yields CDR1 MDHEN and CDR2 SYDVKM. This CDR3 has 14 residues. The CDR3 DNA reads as TGTGCCAGCAACCAGGGGGGCAGAGATCAGCCCCAGCATTTT. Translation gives CASNQGGRDQPQHF.